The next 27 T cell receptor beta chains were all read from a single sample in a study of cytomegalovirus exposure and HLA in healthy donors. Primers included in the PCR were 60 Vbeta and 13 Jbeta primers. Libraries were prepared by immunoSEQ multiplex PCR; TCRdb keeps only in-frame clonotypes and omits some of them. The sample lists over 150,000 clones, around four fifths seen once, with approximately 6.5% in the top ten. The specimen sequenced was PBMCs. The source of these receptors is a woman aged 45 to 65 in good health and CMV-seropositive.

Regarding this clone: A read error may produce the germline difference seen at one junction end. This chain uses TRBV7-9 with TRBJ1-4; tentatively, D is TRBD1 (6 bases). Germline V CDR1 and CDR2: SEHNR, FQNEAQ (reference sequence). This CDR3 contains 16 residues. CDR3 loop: CSSSLTGRSTNEKLFF. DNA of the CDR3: TGTTCCAGCAGCTTAACAGGGCGGTCGACTAATGAAAAACTGTTTTTT.

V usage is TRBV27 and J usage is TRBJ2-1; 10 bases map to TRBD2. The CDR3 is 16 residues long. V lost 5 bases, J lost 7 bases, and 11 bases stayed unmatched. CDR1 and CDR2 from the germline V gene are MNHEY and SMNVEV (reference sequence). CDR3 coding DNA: TGTGCCAGCAGTCCCCAGGGGAGCGGGAGGGGAAATGAGCAGTTCTTC. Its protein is CASSPQGSGRGNEQFF.

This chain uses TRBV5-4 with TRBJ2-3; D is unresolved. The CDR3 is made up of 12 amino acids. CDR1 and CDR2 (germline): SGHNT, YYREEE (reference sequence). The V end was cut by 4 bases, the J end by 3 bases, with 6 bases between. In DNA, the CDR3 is TGTGCCAGCAGCATTCAGACAGATACGCAGTATTTT. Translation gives CASSIQTDTQYF.

The CDR3 protein is CASSIERPGHTDTQYF. DNA for the CDR3: TGTGCCAGTAGTATAGAACGTCCGGGACACACAGATACGCAGTATTTT. The chain is built from TRBV19 and TRBJ2-3; D might be TRBD1 (6 bases). This CDR3 has 16 amino acids. The V gene's germline CDR1 is LNHDA and CDR2 SQIVND (reference sequence). V lost 0 bases and J 2 bases, leaving 12 bases between the germline ends.

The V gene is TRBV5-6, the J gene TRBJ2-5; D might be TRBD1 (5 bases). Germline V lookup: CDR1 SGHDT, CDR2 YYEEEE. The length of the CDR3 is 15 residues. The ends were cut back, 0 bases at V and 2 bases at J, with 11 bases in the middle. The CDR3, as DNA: TGTGCCAGCAGCTTGGGTGTCAGGGAACAAGAGACCCAGTACTTC. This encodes CASSLGVREQETQYF.

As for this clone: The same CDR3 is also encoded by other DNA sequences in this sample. The CDR3: CASSFQGSYEQYF. CDR3 nucleotides: TGTGCCAGCAGCTTCCAGGGATCCTACGAGCAGTACTTC. The chain links TRBV5-5 to TRBJ2-7; D is perhaps TRBD1 (5 bases). CDR1 SGHKS and CDR2 YYEKEE come from the germline V gene (reference sequence). CDR3 size: 13 residues. Trimming removed 2 bases from V and 1 base from J, with 7 bases in between. Supplemented by reference TRBV5-5 and TRBJ2-7, the full variable domain reads DAGVTQSPTHLIKTRGQQVTLRCSPISGHKSVSWYQQVLGQGPQFIFQYYEKEERGRGNFPDRFSARQFPNYSSELNVNALLLGDSALYLCASSFQGSYEQYFGPGTRLTVT.

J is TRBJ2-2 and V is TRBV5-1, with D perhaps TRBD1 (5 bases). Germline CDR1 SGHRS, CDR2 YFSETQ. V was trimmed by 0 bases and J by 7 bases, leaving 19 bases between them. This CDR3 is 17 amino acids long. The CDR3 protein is CASSLGGADPTGGELFF. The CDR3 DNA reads TGCGCCAGCAGCTTGGGTGGGGCGGATCCAACAGGCGGGGAGCTGTTTTTT.

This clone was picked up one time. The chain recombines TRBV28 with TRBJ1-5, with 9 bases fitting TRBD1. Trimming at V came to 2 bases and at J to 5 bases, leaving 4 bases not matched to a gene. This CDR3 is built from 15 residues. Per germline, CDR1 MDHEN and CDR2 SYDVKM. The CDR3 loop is CASSLRDRVHQPQHF. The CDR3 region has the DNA TGTGCCAGCAGTTTAAGGGACAGGGTACATCAGCCCCAGCATTTT.

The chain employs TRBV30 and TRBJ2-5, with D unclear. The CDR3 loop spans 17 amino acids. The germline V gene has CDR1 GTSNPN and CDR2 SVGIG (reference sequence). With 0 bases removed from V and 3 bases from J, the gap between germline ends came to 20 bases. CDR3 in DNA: TGTGCCTGGAGTGTACAAGCCCACACGGGTATGAAAGAGACCCAGTACTTC. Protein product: CAWSVQAHTGMKETQYF.

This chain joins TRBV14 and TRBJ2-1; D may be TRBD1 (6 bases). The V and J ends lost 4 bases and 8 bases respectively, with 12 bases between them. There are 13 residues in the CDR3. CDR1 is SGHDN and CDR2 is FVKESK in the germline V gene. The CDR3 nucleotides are TGTGCCAGCAGCCTTAGGGGGTACGATGAGCAGTTCTTC. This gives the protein CASSLRGYDEQFF.

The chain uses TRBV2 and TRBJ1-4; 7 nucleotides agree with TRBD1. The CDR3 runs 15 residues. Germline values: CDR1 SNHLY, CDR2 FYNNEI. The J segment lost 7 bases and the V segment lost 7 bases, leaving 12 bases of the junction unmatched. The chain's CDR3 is CASNALTGTAEKLFF. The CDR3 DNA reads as TGTGCCAGCAACGCGTTGACAGGGACGGCTGAAAAACTGTTTTTT.

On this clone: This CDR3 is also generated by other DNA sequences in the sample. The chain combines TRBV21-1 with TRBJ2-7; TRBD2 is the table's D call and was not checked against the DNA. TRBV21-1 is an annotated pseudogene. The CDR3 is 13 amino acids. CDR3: CASSKGDTYEQYF. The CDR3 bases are TGTGCCAGCAGCAAGGGAGACACCTACGAGCAGTACTTC.

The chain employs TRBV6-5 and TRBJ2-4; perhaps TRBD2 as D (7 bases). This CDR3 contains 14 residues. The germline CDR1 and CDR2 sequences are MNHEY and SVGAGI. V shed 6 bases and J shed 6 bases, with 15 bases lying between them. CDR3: CASRYPGEGNIQYF. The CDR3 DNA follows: TGTGCCAGCAGGTACCCAGGGGAGGGAAACATTCAGTACTTC.

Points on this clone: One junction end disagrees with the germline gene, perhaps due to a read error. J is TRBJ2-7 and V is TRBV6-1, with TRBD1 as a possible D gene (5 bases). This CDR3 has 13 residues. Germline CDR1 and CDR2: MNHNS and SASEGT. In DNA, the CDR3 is TGTGCCAGCAGTGAAGTAGGAGACAGATGTATGGACTTC. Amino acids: CASSEVGDRCMDF.

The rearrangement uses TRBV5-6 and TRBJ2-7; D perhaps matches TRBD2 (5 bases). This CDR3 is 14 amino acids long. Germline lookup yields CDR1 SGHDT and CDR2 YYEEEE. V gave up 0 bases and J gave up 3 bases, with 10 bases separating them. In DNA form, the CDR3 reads TGTGCCAGCAGCTTGGGTGGAGAGGGCTACGAGCAGTACTTC. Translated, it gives CASSLGGEGYEQYF.

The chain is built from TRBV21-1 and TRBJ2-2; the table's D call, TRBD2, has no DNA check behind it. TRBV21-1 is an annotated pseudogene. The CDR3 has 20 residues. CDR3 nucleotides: TGTGCCAGCAGCAAAGTATCTCGGCTAGCGGGAGGAATGGCCACCGGGGAGCTGTTTTTT. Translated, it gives CASSKVSRLAGGMATGELFF.

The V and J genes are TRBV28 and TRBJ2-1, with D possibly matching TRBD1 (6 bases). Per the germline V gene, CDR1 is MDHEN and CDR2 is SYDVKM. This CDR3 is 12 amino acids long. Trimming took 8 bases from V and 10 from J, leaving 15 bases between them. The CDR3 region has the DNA TGTGCCAGCGTCGAGGGGGTAGGCGAGCAGTTCTTC. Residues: CASVEGVGEQFF.

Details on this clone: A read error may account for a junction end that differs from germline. The CDR3 is CASSLAQGAGNSQYF. As DNA, the CDR3 is TGTGCCAGCAGCTTGGCACAGGGGGCGGGAAACAGTCAGTACTTC. V gene TRBV7-9 combines with J gene TRBJ2-4; 9 bases fit TRBD1. The CDR3 runs to 15 residues. Looked up from germline, CDR1 is SEHNR and CDR2 is FQNEAQ (reference sequence). The variable domain in full, completed from reference TRBV7-9 and TRBJ2-4, reads DTGVSQNPRHKITKRGQNVTFRCDPISEHNRLYWYRQTLGQGPEFLTYFQNEAQLEKSRLLSDRFSAERPKGSFSTLEIQRTEQGDSAMYLCASSLAQGAGNSQYFGAGTRLSVL.

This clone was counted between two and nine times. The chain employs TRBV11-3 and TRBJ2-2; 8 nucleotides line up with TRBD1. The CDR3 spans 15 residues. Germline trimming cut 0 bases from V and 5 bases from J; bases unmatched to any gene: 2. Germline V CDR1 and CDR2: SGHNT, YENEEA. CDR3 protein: CASSLDYRGTGELFF. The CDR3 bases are TGTGCCAGCAGCTTAGATTACAGGGGGACCGGGGAGCTGTTTTTT.

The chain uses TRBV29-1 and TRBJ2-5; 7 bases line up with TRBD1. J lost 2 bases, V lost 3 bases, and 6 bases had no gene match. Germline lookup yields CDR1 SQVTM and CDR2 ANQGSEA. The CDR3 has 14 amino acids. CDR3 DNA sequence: TGCAGCGTTGAGATCGCCAGGGGGCAAGAGACCCAGTACTTC. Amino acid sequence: CSVEIARGQETQYF.

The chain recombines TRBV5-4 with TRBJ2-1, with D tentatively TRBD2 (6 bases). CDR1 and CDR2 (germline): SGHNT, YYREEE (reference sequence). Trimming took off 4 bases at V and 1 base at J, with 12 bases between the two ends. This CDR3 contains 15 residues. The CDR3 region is CASSLTGTSYNEQFF. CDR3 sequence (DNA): TGTGCCAGCAGCCTTACCGGGACTTCCTACAATGAGCAGTTCTTC.

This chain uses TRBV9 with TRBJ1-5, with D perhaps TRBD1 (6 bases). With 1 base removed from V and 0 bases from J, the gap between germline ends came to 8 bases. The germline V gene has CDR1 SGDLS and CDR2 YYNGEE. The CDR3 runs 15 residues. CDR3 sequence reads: CASSVSGDSNQPQHF. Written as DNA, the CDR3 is TGTGCCAGCAGCGTATCAGGGGATAGCAATCAGCCCCAGCATTTT.

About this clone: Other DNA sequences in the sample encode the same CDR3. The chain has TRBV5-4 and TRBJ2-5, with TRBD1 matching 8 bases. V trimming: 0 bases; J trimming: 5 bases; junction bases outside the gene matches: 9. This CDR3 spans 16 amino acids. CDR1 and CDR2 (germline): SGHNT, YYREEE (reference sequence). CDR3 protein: CASSLGRTGGWETQYF. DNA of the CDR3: TGTGCCAGCAGCTTGGGGAGAACAGGGGGTTGGGAGACCCAGTACTTC. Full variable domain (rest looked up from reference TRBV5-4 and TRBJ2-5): ETGVTQSPTHLIKTRGQQVTLRCSSQSGHNTVSWYQQALGQGPQFIFQYYREEENGRGNFPPRFSGLQFPNYSSELNVNALELDDSALYLCASSLGRTGGWETQYFGPGTRLLVL.

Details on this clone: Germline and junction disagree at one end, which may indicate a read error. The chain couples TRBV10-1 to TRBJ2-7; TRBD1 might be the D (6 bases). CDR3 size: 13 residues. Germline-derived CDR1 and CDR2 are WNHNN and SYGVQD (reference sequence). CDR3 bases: TGCGCCAGCAGTGAGTCGATTCAGGGGAGTCTGTCCTTC. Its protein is CASSESIQGSLSF.

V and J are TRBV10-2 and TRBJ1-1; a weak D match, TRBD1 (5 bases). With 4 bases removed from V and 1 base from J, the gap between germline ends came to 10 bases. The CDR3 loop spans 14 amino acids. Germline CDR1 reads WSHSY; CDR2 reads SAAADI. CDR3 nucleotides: TGCGCCAGCAGTGGACAGACGGGGAACACTGAAGCTTTCTTT. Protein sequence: CASSGQTGNTEAFF.

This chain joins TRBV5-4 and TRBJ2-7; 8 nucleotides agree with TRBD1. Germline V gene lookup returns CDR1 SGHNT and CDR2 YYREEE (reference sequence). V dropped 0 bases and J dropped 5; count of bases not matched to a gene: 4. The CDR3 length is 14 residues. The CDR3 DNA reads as TGTGCCAGCAGCTTGGGACAGGGGTTAAACGAGCAGTACTTC. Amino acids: CASSLGQGLNEQYF.

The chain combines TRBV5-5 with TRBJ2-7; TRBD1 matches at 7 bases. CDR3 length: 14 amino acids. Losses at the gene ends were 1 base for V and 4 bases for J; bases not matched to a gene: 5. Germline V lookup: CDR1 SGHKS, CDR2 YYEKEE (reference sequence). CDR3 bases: TGTGCCAGCAGCTTGTGGCAGGGGGAATACGAGCAGTACTTC. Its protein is CASSLWQGEYEQYF.